This record looks at one T cell receptor (beta chain) sequence and its context. This may be a read error, as it is one base from a much larger clone. The final CDR3 position lacks the conserved phenylalanine or tryptophan, pointing to a likely read error. Library construction for TCR beta used iRepertoire HTBI primers and Arm-PCR of CDR3 regions. TCRdb analysed the multiplex PCR reads with MiXCR anew, one entry per CDR3 protein. The data show some 460,000 distinct CDR3 sequences, 16% seen once. The time point denotes: newly diagnosed GD, antithyroid drugs for less than 3 months. After RNA was extracted from PBMCs, the TCR library was made from it. This sample was taken from a study of regulatory T cells in long-lasting Graves disease. The data also belong to a second study, concerning T cells in Graves' hyperthyroidism and ophthalmopathy.

The sample in question was peripheral blood mononuclear cells (PBMCs), obtained at new diagnosis, from a patient treated with antithyroid drugs. This clonotype was obtained from a man in his forties with Graves disease.

The CDR3 here is CASSLVQGQKYEQYL. The CDR3 DNA is TGTGCCAGCAGCTTAGTTCAAGGACAGAAATACGAGCAGTACCTC. The V call is TRBV7-9, the J call TRBJ2-7; a weak D match, TRBD1 (6 bases). Trimming took off 1 base at V and 4 bases at J, with 14 bases between the two ends. CDR1 is SEHNR, CDR2 FQNEAQ, per germline (reference sequence). The CDR3 consists of 15 residues.